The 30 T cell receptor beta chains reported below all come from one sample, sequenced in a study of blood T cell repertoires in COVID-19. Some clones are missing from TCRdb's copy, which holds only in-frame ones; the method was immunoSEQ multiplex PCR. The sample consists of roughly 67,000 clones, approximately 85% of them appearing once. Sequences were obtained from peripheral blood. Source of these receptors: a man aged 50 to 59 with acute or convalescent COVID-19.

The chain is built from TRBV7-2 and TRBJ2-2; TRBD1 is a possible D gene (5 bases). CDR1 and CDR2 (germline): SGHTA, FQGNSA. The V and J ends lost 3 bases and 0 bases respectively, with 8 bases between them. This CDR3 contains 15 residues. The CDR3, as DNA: TGTGCCAGCAGCTTGACACAGGCGAACACCGGGGAGCTGTTTTTT. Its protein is CASSLTQANTGELFF.

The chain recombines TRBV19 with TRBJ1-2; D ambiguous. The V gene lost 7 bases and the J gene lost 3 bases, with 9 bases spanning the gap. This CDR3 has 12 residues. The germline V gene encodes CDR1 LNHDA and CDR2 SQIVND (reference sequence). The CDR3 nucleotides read TGTGCCAGTAATAGGGAGGACTATGGCTACACCTTC. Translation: CASNREDYGYTF.

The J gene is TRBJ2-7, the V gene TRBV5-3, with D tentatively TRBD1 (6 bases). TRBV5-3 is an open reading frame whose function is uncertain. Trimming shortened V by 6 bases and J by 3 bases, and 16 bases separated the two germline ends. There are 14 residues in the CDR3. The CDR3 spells CARNRPGHIYEQYF. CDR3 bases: TGTGCCAGAAACCGGCCGGGACACATCTACGAGCAGTACTTC.

CDR3 coding DNA: TGTGCCAGCAGCCAATTCTGGGCTAGCGGGGGGGAAGAGACCCAGTACTTC. Amino acid sequence: CASSQFWASGGEETQYF. This chain links TRBV3-1 (or the pseudogene TRBV3-2) with TRBJ2-5; 12 bases are shared with TRBD2. Trimming cost V 2 bases and J 3 bases; bases outside gene matches: 7. The germline V gene has CDR1 LGHDT and CDR2 YNNKEL (reference sequence). The CDR3 sequence is 17 residues long.

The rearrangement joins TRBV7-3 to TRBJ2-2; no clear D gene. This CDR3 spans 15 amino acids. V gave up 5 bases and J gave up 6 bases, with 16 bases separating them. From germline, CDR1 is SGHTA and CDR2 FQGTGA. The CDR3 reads CASSPLLLAPGELFF. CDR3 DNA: TGTGCCAGCAGCCCCCTTTTGTTAGCCCCCGGGGAGCTGTTTTTT.

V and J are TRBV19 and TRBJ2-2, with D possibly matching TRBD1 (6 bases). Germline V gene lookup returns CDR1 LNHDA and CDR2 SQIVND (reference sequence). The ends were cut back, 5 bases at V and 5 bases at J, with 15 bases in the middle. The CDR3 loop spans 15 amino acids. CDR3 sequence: CASSPWTAATGELFF. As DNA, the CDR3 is TGTGCCAGTAGTCCATGGACAGCAGCGACCGGGGAGCTGTTTTTT.

Written as DNA, the CDR3 is TGTGCCAGCAGCTTAGCGAGGGGGTCTAAAGCTTTCTTT. It translates to CASSLARGSKAFF. The V gene is TRBV7-8, the J gene TRBJ1-1; a weak D match, TRBD1 (6 bases). In germline, CDR1 is SGHVS, CDR2 FQNEAQ. Trimming removed 0 bases from V and 9 bases from J, with 11 bases in between. CDR3 length: 13 amino acids.

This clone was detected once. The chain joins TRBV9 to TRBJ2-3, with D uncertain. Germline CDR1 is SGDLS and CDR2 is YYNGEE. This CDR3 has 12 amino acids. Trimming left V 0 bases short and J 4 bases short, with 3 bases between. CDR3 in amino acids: CASSVGPDTQYF. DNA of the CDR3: TGTGCCAGCAGCGTAGGGCCAGATACGCAGTATTTT.

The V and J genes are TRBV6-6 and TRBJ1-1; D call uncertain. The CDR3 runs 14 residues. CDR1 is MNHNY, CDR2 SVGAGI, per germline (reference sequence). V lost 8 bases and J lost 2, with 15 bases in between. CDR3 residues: CASRLFRGNTEAFF. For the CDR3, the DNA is TGTGCCAGCCGACTATTCCGAGGAAACACTGAAGCTTTCTTT.

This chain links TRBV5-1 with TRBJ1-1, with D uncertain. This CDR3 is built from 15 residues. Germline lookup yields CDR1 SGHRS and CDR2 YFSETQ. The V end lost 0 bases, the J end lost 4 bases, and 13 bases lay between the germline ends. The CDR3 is CASSLGASGLTEAFF. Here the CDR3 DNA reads TGCGCCAGCAGCTTGGGGGCTTCAGGTCTCACTGAAGCTTTCTTT.

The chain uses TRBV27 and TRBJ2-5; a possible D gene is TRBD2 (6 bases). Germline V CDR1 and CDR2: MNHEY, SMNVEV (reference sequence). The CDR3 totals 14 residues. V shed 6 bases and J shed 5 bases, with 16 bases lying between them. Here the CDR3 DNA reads TGTGCCAGCAGCTCCTGGGGGACTCTGGAGACCCAGTACTTC. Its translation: CASSSWGTLETQYF.

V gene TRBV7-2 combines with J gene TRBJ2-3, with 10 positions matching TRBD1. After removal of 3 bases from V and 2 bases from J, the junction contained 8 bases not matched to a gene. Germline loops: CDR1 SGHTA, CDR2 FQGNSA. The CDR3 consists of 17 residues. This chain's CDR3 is CASSFPRQGATTDTQYF. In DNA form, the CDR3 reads TGTGCCAGCAGCTTCCCCAGACAGGGGGCCACCACAGATACGCAGTATTTT.

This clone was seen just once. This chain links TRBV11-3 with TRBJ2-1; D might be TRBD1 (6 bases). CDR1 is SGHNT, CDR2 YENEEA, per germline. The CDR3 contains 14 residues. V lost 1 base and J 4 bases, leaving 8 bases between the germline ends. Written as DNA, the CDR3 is TGTGCCAGCAGCTTAGGGACAGAATACAATGAGCAGTTCTTC. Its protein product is CASSLGTEYNEQFF.

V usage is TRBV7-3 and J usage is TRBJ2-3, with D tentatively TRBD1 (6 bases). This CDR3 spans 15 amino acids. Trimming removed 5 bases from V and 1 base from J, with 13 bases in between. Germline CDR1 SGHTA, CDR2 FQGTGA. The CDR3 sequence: CASSPGVQGTDTQYF. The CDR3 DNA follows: TGTGCCAGCAGCCCAGGGGTTCAGGGCACAGATACGCAGTATTTT.

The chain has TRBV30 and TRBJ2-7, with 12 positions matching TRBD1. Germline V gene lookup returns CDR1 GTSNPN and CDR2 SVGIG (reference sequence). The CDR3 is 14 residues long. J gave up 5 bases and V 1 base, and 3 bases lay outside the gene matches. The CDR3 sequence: CAWSAGTGGHEQYF. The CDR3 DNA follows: TGTGCCTGGAGTGCTGGGACAGGGGGCCACGAGCAGTACTTC.

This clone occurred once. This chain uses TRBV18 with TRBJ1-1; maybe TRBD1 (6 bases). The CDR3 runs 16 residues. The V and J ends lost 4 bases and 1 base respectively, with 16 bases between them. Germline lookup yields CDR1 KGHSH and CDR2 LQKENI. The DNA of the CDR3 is TGTGCCAGCTCACTGGGACACGAATATACGAACACTGAAGCTTTCTTT. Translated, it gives CASSLGHEYTNTEAFF. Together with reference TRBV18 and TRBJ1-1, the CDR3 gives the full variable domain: NAGVMQNPRHLVRRRGQEARLRCSPMKGHSHVYWYRQLPEEGLKFMVYLQKENIIDESGMPKERFSAEFPKEGPSILRIQQVVRGDSAAYFCASSLGHEYTNTEAFFGQGTRLTVV.

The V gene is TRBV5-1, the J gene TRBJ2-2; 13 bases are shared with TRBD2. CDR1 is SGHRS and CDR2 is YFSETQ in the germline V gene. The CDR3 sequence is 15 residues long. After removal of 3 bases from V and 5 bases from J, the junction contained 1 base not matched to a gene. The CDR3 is CASSSGLAGTGELFF. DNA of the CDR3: TGCGCCAGCAGCTCGGGACTAGCGGGGACCGGGGAGCTGTTTTTT.

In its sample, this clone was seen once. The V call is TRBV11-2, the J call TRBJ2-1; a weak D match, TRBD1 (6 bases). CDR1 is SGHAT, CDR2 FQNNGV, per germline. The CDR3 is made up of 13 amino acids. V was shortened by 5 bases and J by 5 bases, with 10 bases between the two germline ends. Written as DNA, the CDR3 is TGTGCCAGCAGCCTTAACAGGGACAATGAGCAGTTCTTC. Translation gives CASSLNRDNEQFF.

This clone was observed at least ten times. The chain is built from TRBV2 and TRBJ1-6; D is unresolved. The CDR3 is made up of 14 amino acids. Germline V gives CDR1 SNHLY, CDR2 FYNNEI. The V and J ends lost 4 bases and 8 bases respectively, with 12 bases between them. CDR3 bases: TGTGCCAGCAGTGGGACTTTTCCCGATTCACCCCTCCACTTT. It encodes CASSGTFPDSPLHF.

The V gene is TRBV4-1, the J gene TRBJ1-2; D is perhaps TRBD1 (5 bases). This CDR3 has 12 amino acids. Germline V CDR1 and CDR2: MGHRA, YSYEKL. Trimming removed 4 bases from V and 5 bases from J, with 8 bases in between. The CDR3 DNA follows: TGCGCCAGCAGCCCAGGGAAGTATGGCTACACCTTC. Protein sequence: CASSPGKYGYTF.

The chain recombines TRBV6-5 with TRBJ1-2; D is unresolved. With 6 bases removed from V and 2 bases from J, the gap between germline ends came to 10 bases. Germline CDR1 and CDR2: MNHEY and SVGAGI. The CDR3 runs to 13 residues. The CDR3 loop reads CASSRTQNYGYTF. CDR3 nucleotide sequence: TGTGCCAGCAGCCGCACGCAGAACTATGGCTACACCTTC.

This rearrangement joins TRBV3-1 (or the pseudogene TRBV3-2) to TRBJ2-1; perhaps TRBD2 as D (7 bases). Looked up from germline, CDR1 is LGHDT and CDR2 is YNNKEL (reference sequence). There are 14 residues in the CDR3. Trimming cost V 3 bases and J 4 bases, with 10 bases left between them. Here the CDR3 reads CASSQRGPYNEQFF. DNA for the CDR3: TGTGCCAGCAGCCAGCGGGGGCCTTACAATGAGCAGTTCTTC.

Written as DNA, the CDR3 is TGTGCCAGCAGCTACCGCGCTCCAGGGGGGATCGCAACTAATGAAAAACTGTTTTTT. Protein sequence: CASSYRAPGGIATNEKLFF. This chain connects TRBV5-6 to TRBJ1-4; 7 bases are a match to TRBD1. Germline V gene lookup returns CDR1 SGHDT and CDR2 YYEEEE. V was pared by 3 bases and J by 0 bases, with 14 bases of the junction left unmatched. The CDR3 is 19 residues long.

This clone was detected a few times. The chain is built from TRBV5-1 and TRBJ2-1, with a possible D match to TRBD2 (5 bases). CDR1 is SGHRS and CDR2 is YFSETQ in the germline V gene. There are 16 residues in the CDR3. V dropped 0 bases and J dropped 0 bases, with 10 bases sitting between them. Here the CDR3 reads CASSLAASSSYNEQFF. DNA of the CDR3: TGCGCCAGCAGCTTGGCCGCTAGCAGCTCCTACAATGAGCAGTTCTTC.

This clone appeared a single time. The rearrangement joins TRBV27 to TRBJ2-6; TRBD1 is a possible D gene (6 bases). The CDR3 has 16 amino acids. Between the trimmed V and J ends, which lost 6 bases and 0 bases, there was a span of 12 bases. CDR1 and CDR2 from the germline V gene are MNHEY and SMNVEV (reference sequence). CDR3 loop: CASSPRGISGANVLTF. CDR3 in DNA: TGTGCCAGCAGCCCGAGGGGGATCTCTGGGGCCAACGTCCTGACTTTC.

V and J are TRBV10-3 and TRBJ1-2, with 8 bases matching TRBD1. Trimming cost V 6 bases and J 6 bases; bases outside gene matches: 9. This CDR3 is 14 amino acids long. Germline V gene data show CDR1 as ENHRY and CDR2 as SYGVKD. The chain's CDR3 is CAISLQGARNGYTF. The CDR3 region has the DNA TGTGCCATCAGCCTTCAGGGGGCGCGGAATGGCTACACCTTC.

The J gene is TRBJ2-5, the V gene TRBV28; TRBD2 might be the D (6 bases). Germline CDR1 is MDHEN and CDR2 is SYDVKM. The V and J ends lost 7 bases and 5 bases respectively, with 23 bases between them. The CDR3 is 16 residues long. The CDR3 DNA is TGTGCCAGCACCTCCCCAAAGGGCAGGGAGGAGGAGACCCAGTACTTC. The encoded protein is CASTSPKGREEETQYF.

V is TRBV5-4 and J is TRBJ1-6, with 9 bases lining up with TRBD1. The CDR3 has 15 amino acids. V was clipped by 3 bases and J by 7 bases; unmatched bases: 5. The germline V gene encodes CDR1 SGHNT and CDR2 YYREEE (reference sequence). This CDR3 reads CASSWGTGRNSPLHF. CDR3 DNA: TGTGCCAGCAGCTGGGGGACAGGGCGGAATTCACCCCTCCACTTT.

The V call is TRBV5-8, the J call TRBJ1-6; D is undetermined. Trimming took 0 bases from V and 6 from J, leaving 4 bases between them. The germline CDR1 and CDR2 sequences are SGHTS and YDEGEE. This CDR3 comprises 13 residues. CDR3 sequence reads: CASSLDSNSPLHF. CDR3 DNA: TGTGCCAGCAGCTTGGACAGTAATTCACCCCTCCACTTT.

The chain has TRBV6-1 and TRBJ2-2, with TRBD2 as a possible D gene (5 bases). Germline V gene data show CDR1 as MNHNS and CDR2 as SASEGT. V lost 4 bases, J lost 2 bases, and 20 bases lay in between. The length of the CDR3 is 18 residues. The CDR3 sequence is CASSARERRLGNTGELFF. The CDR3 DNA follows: TGTGCCAGCAGTGCCCGAGAGCGGCGACTGGGAAACACCGGGGAGCTGTTTTTT.